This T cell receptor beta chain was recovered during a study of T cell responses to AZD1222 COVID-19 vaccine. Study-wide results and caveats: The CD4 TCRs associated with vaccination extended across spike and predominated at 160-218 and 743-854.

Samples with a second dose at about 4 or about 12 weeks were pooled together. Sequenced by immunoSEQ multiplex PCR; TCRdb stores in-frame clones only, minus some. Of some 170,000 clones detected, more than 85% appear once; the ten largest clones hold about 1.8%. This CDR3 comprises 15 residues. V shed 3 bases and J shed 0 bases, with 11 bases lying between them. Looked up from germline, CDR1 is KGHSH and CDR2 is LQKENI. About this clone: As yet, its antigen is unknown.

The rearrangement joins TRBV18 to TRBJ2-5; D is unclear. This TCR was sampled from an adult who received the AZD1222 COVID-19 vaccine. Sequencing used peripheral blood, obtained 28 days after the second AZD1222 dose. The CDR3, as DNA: TGTGCCAGCTCACCTCAAGCGATTTACCAAGAGACCCAGTACTTC. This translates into CASSPQAIYQETQYF.